This passage covers 9 T cell receptor beta chains from one sample sequenced in a study of blood T cell repertoires in COVID-19. TCRdb's table, derived via immunoSEQ multiplex PCR, lists solely in-frame clones and lacks some. The data contain about 300,000 clones, 65% to 85% of them seen just once; the ten biggest clones take up more than 1.4%. The sequenced sample consisted of peripheral blood. These receptors originate from a human donor with COVID-19, enrolled during active disease. The donor label of this sample is uncertain.

V gene TRBV19 combines with J gene TRBJ1-6; TRBD1 aligns across 8 bases. The CDR3 is 18 residues long. With V trimmed by 6 bases and J by 8 bases, 18 bases remained unmatched. Germline lookup yields CDR1 LNHDA and CDR2 SQIVND (reference sequence). CDR3 region: CASSRNTHGQGPDSPLHF. The DNA of the CDR3 is TGTGCCAGTAGCCGAAATACCCATGGACAGGGCCCCGATTCACCCCTCCACTTT.

This chain joins TRBV19 and TRBJ2-3; D is undetermined. Deletions cut 5 bases from V and 2 bases from J, with 5 bases between. The germline CDR1 and CDR2 sequences are LNHDA and SQIVND (reference sequence). This CDR3 comprises 12 residues. CDR3 sequence: CASSHNTDTQYF. DNA for the CDR3: TGTGCCAGTAGTCACAACACAGATACGCAGTATTTT.

The chain employs TRBV7-9 and TRBJ1-6, with D tentatively TRBD1 (6 bases). Germline CDR1 SEHNR, CDR2 FQNEAQ (reference sequence). This CDR3 is 16 amino acids long. Trimming shortened V by 5 bases and J by 7 bases, and 18 bases separated the two germline ends. The CDR3 coding sequence is TGTGCCAGCAGCCTACAGGGCACATTGACGAATTCACCCCTCCACTTT. Translating it yields CASSLQGTLTNSPLHF.

The chain uses TRBV7-9 and TRBJ2-2; 7 nucleotides align to TRBD2. This CDR3 spans 14 amino acids. The V gene's germline CDR1 is SEHNR and CDR2 FQNEAQ (reference sequence). The V segment lost 7 bases and the J segment 7 bases; nucleotides outside the gene matches: 9. This CDR3 is CASTLRGGGGELFF. The CDR3 DNA reads TGTGCCAGCACCCTGCGCGGCGGGGGCGGGGAGCTGTTTTTT.

This chain connects TRBV5-1 to TRBJ2-7, with D maybe TRBD2 (5 bases). V lost 1 base, J lost 4 bases, and 12 bases lay in between. Germline assignment: CDR1 SGHRS and CDR2 YFSETQ. This CDR3 spans 14 amino acids. CDR3: CASSLSTTTYEQYF. CDR3 DNA: TGCGCCAGCAGCTTGTCGACTACTACTTACGAGCAGTACTTC.

V gene TRBV7-2 combines with J gene TRBJ1-6; no definite D call. Per germline, CDR1 SGHTA and CDR2 FQGNSA. Deletions cut 1 base from V and 0 bases from J, with 7 bases between. The CDR3 spans 16 residues. The CDR3 DNA is TGTGCCAGCAGCTTAGGCCCCAGCTCCTATAATTCACCCCTCCACTTT. Translating gives CASSLGPSSYNSPLHF.

The chain uses TRBV28 and TRBJ1-5, with TRBD1 matching over 9 bases. The CDR3 runs to 15 residues. Germline V gene lookup returns CDR1 MDHEN and CDR2 SYDVKM. With 6 bases clipped from V and 2 bases from J, the junction kept 5 bases outside the gene matches. Here the CDR3 reads CASRQGAMGNQPQHF. The CDR3, as DNA: TGTGCCAGCAGACAGGGGGCGATGGGCAATCAGCCCCAGCATTTT.

This rearrangement joins TRBV2 to TRBJ2-2, with 8 bases fitting TRBD1. J gave up 5 bases and V 7 bases, and 6 bases lay outside the gene matches. This CDR3 has 14 residues. The germline V gene encodes CDR1 SNHLY and CDR2 FYNNEI. CDR3 in amino acids: CASTQGAWTGELFF. CDR3 nucleotides: TGTGCCAGCACCCAGGGGGCGTGGACCGGGGAGCTGTTTTTT.

The V call is TRBV29-1, the J call TRBJ2-1; the match to TRBD2 covers 15 bases. V lost 6 bases, J lost 0 bases, and 6 bases stayed unmatched. Per the germline V gene, CDR1 is SQVTM and CDR2 is ANQGSEA. The length of the CDR3 is 17 residues. The CDR3 DNA reads as TGCAGCGTATCCGGGACTAGCGGGAGGAGCTCCTACAATGAGCAGTTCTTC. Protein product: CSVSGTSGRSSYNEQFF.